This passage covers 32 T cell receptor beta chains from one sample sequenced in a study of shared clonotypes between healthy human individuals. Sequencing used immunoSEQ multiplex PCR; TCRdb keeps in-frame clones, though not all of them. The sample holds around 1,900,000 clones, around 95% seen once. Terminally differentiated effector memory CD45RA+ cells were excluded from the naive CD8 cells, which were CD45RO-negative and positively selected for CCR7. Sequencing was performed on naive CD8+ T cells from PBMCs. These receptors all come from a young man in good health. Some clones in this sample may be carry-over from other donors' samples.

The rearrangement links TRBV27 to TRBJ2-1, with a weak D call TRBD1 (6 bases). Trimming shortened V by 0 bases and J by 0 bases, and 9 bases separated the two germline ends. The CDR3 is made up of 16 amino acids. Germline assignment: CDR1 MNHEY and CDR2 SMNVEV (reference sequence). CDR3 region: CASSLSGGRSYNEQFF. Here the CDR3 DNA reads TGTGCCAGCAGTTTATCAGGGGGACGCTCCTACAATGAGCAGTTCTTC.

The chain has TRBV2 and TRBJ1-1, with D hard to call. The CDR3 covers 14 residues. V shed 3 bases and J shed 4 bases, with 12 bases lying between them. The germline CDR1 and CDR2 sequences are SNHLY and FYNNEI. CDR3 nucleotides: TGTGCCAGCAGTGAGGGTGCCTGGGGCACTGAAGCTTTCTTT. This codes for CASSEGAWGTEAFF.

This CDR3 is CASSSQPGQDNYGYTF. The CDR3 nucleotides are TGTGCCAGCAGTTCTCAACCGGGACAGGATAACTATGGCTACACCTTC. V is TRBV27 and J is TRBJ1-2, with 8 bases lining up with TRBD1. The ends lost 4 bases at V and 1 base at J; junction bases unmatched: 8. Germline loops: CDR1 MNHEY, CDR2 SMNVEV (reference sequence). The length of the CDR3 is 16 residues.

The V call is TRBV7-9, the J call TRBJ2-1, with 7 positions matching TRBD2. Germline trimming cut 5 bases from V and 0 bases from J; bases unmatched to any gene: 10. CDR3 length: 17 residues. The germline CDR1 and CDR2 sequences are SEHNR and FQNEAQ (reference sequence). In DNA, the CDR3 is TGTGCCAGCAGCCCGCAGACTAGCCGGAGCTCCTACAATGAGCAGTTCTTC. This sequence encodes CASSPQTSRSSYNEQFF.

The table lists this clone with a few counts. Other DNA sequences in this sample translate to the same CDR3. This chain connects TRBV19 to TRBJ2-1, with unresolved D. The germline V and J ends were trimmed by 3 bases and 3 bases, with 0 bases remaining between them. The germline gives CDR1 LNHDA, CDR2 SQIVND (reference sequence). CDR3 length: 11 amino acids. For the CDR3, the DNA is TGTGCCAGTAGTATCTACAATGAGCAGTTCTTC. This sequence encodes CASSIYNEQFF.

The chain is built from TRBV4-3 and TRBJ2-1; D remains unclear. The germline CDR1 and CDR2 sequences are LGHNA and YSLEER. Between the trimmed V and J ends, which lost 0 bases and 7 bases, there was a span of 7 bases. The CDR3 is 13 residues long. CDR3 sequence: CASSQDRMNEQFF. The CDR3 coding sequence is TGCGCCAGCAGCCAAGATCGGATGAATGAGCAGTTCTTC.

The chain is built from TRBV5-1 and TRBJ2-2; D not resolved. Trimming shortened V by 0 bases and J by 4 bases, and 13 bases separated the two germline ends. Germline-derived CDR1 and CDR2 are SGHRS and YFSETQ. This CDR3 is built from 16 residues. This chain's CDR3 is CASSLEGRFGTGELFF. The DNA for the CDR3 is TGCGCCAGCAGCTTGGAAGGTCGTTTCGGCACCGGGGAGCTGTTTTTT.

The chain carries TRBV28 and TRBJ1-5, with D perhaps matching TRBD1 (5 bases). This CDR3 contains 20 residues. Per germline, CDR1 MDHEN and CDR2 SYDVKM. V lost 6 bases and J lost 0, with 27 bases in between. CDR3 loop: CASSRPGTGTSENSNQPQHF. The DNA for the CDR3 is TGTGCCAGCAGCCGTCCCGGGACGGGTACAAGCGAAAATAGCAATCAGCCCCAGCATTTT.

V is TRBV19 and J is TRBJ1-4; D perhaps matches TRBD1 (6 bases). Germline CDR1 and CDR2: LNHDA and SQIVND (reference sequence). The CDR3 runs 14 residues. V was trimmed by 7 bases and J by 11 bases, leaving 20 bases between them. The CDR3 protein is CASTLGGVSGKLFF. The DNA for the CDR3 is TGTGCCAGTACCCTAGGGGGGGTTTCAGGCAAACTGTTTTTT. Together with reference TRBV19 and TRBJ1-4, the CDR3 gives the full variable domain: DGGITQSPKYLFRKEGQNVTLSCEQNLNHDAMYWYRQDPGQGLRLIYYSQIVNDFQKGDIAEGYSVSREKKESFPLTVTSAQKNPTAFYLCASTLGGVSGKLFFGSGTQLSVL.

CDR3 sequence reads: CASSFGAGTGELFF. In DNA, the CDR3 is TGTGCCAGCAGTTTTGGGGCGGGGACCGGGGAGCTGTTTTTT. V usage is TRBV6-1 and J usage is TRBJ2-2; maybe TRBD2 (6 bases). The V and J ends lost 5 bases and 5 bases respectively, with 12 bases between them. The CDR3 totals 14 residues. Germline CDR1 is MNHNS and CDR2 is SASEGT.

The chain uses TRBV7-8 and TRBJ2-1, with TRBD2 matching over 7 bases. After removal of 5 bases from V and 8 bases from J, the junction contained 12 bases not matched to a gene. CDR3 length equals 15 residues. Germline values: CDR1 SGHVS, CDR2 FQNEAQ. Here the CDR3 reads CASSVTGGPLDEQFF. DNA for the CDR3: TGTGCCAGCAGCGTAACGGGAGGCCCTCTCGATGAGCAGTTCTTC.

V usage is TRBV19 and J usage is TRBJ2-2; 8 positions match TRBD1. This CDR3 region has 15 residues. Trimming at V came to 5 bases and at J to 7 bases, leaving 9 bases not matched to a gene. Germline V lookup: CDR1 LNHDA, CDR2 SQIVND (reference sequence). The CDR3 loop reads CASSFAKQGVGELFF. CDR3 DNA: TGTGCCAGTAGTTTCGCGAAACAGGGGGTCGGGGAGCTGTTTTTT.

The chain employs TRBV7-8 and TRBJ2-7; weak D call: TRBD1 (6 bases). V lost 5 bases, J lost 4 bases, and 12 bases lay in between. Germline V gene data show CDR1 as SGHVS and CDR2 as FQNEAQ. The CDR3 contains 13 residues. CDR3 coding DNA: TGTGCCAGCAGCCTCAGGGGAAAGTACGAGCAGTACTTC. Amino acid sequence: CASSLRGKYEQYF.

The rearrangement joins TRBV6-6 to TRBJ1-5; D gene uncertain. Germline assignment: CDR1 MNHNY and CDR2 SVGAGI (reference sequence). Trimming stripped 2 bases from V and 4 bases from J, with 6 bases between. CDR3 length: 13 amino acids. The CDR3 coding sequence is TGTGCCAGCAGTTACCATGGGAATCAGCCCCAGCATTTT. Amino acid sequence: CASSYHGNQPQHF.

The chain combines TRBV28 with TRBJ2-5; 9 bases map to TRBD2. Germline assignment: CDR1 MDHEN and CDR2 SYDVKM. V lost 3 bases, J lost 5 bases, and 13 bases stayed unmatched. The CDR3 extends over 17 amino acids. For the CDR3, the DNA is TGTGCCAGCAGTTTGCCACGAGAGGGCGGGAGGGCCGAGACCCAGTACTTC. It yields the protein CASSLPREGGRAETQYF. The entire variable domain, with the rest obtained from reference TRBV28 and TRBJ2-5, is as follows: DVKVTQSSRYLVKRTGEKVFLECVQDMDHENMFWYRQDPGLGLRLIYFSYDVKMKEKGDIPEGYSVSREKKERFSLILESASTNQTSMYLCASSLPREGGRAETQYFGPGTRLLVL.

Comments on this clone: One end of the junction fails to match germline, which may point to a read error. The V call is TRBV5-1, the J call TRBJ2-1; no definite D call. In germline, CDR1 is SGHRS, CDR2 YFSETQ. This CDR3 has 11 residues. This CDR3 is CASSLGPGAVF. The CDR3 DNA follows: TGCGCCAGCAGCTTGGGACCCGGCGCAGTCTTC.

The chain uses TRBV5-6 and TRBJ2-5; tentatively, D is TRBD1 or TRBD2 (5 bases each). Looked up from germline, CDR1 is SGHDT and CDR2 is YYEEEE. The CDR3 spans 13 residues. V was clipped by 2 bases and J by 3 bases, with 8 bases between them. The CDR3 is CASSLLGEETQYF. The CDR3 DNA reads TGTGCCAGCAGCTTACTAGGGGAAGAGACCCAGTACTTC.

The chain has TRBV5-5 and TRBJ1-4; D gene unclear. Germline values: CDR1 SGHKS, CDR2 YYEKEE (reference sequence). V was shortened by 4 bases and J by 8 bases, with 21 bases between the two germline ends. There are 16 residues in the CDR3. CDR3 DNA: TGTGCCAGCAGCCATCGTCAGGCCCCCGAGGCGGAAAAACTGTTTTTT. Translated, it gives CASSHRQAPEAEKLFF.

V is TRBV6-1 and J is TRBJ2-5; 7 bases agree with TRBD1. V lost 6 bases to trimming and J lost 5 bases; unmatched junction nucleotides: 12. The CDR3 totals 15 residues. Germline assignment: CDR1 MNHNS and CDR2 SASEGT. The CDR3 DNA reads as TGTGCCAGCAGGGGAACAGGGGTCCTACTGGAGACCCAGTACTTC. Protein: CASRGTGVLLETQYF.

The chain joins TRBV4-1 to TRBJ2-7; D uncertain. The CDR3 extends over 13 amino acids. V lost 0 bases and J lost 3, with 6 bases in between. The V gene's germline CDR1 is MGHRA and CDR2 YSYEKL. CDR3 in DNA: TGCGCCAGCAGCCAAGATCAGGACTACGAGCAGTACTTC. It yields the protein CASSQDQDYEQYF.

The chain couples TRBV4-1 to TRBJ2-7; D call uncertain. CDR1 and CDR2 (germline): MGHRA, YSYEKL. The CDR3 totals 17 residues. Trimming took 3 bases from V and 2 from J, leaving 20 bases between them. CDR3 region: CASSHTTRERRPYEQYF. CDR3 coding DNA: TGCGCCAGCAGCCACACCACCCGCGAACGGCGACCCTACGAGCAGTACTTC.

The rearrangement links TRBV27 to TRBJ2-5, with D unclear. The CDR3 runs to 13 residues. Trimming cost V 5 bases and J 7 bases, with 14 bases left between them. The V gene's germline CDR1 is MNHEY and CDR2 SMNVEV (reference sequence). The CDR3 reads CASSLRPDGTQYF. The CDR3, as DNA: TGTGCCAGCAGTCTACGGCCGGATGGGACCCAGTACTTC.

The chain links TRBV27 to TRBJ2-7; TRBD2 is a possible D gene (7 bases). There are 13 residues in the CDR3. From germline, CDR1 is MNHEY and CDR2 SMNVEV (reference sequence). V was shortened by 4 bases and J by 3 bases, with 10 bases between the two germline ends. CDR3 protein: CASSWGGYYEQYF. CDR3 coding DNA: TGTGCCAGCAGTTGGGGGGGCTACTACGAGCAGTACTTC.

V usage is TRBV9 and J usage is TRBJ2-3; D not certain. The germline V and J ends were trimmed by 5 bases and 0 bases, with 16 bases remaining between them. The germline V gene has CDR1 SGDLS and CDR2 YYNGEE. This CDR3 is built from 16 residues. The CDR3 loop is CASSPSPKLSTDTQYF. Written as DNA, the CDR3 is TGTGCCAGCAGTCCCAGCCCCAAACTTAGCACAGATACGCAGTATTTT.

The chain's CDR3 is CASSHGTPYEQYF. CDR3 bases: TGCGCCAGCAGCCATGGGACCCCTTACGAGCAGTACTTC. The rearrangement joins TRBV4-1 to TRBJ2-7; either TRBD1 or TRBD2 may supply D (5 bases each). Between the trimmed V and J ends, which lost 3 bases and 4 bases, there was a span of 10 bases. The germline CDR1 and CDR2 sequences are MGHRA and YSYEKL. The CDR3 totals 13 residues.

The CDR3 sequence: CASSLSEEGETQYF. The CDR3 coding sequence is TGTGCCAGCAGTTTATCGGAGGAAGGGGAGACCCAGTACTTC. This chain uses TRBV28 with TRBJ2-5; D may be TRBD2 (5 bases). Deletions cut 1 base from V and 5 bases from J, with 11 bases between. This CDR3 comprises 14 residues. Germline-derived CDR1 and CDR2 are MDHEN and SYDVKM.

The chain uses TRBV11-2 and TRBJ2-1; possibly TRBD1 for D (6 bases). V was cut by 0 bases and J by 4 bases, with 16 bases left in between. Germline lookup yields CDR1 SGHAT and CDR2 FQNNGV. The CDR3 contains 17 residues. The CDR3 region is CASSLERGTTGYNEQFF. The CDR3, as DNA: TGTGCCAGCAGCTTAGAAAGGGGGACCACAGGATACAATGAGCAGTTCTTC.

This CDR3 is CASSLGRGAGLGETQYF. CDR3 nucleotide sequence: TGTGCCAGCAGCTTAGGGAGGGGTGCGGGCTTGGGAGAGACCCAGTACTTC. This chain uses TRBV11-2 with TRBJ2-5, with D maybe TRBD2 (6 bases). CDR3 size: 17 residues. V was trimmed by 1 base and J by 4 bases, leaving 19 bases between them. The V gene's germline CDR1 is SGHAT and CDR2 FQNNGV.

This rearrangement joins TRBV28 to TRBJ1-3; D not certain. With 6 bases removed from V and 0 bases from J, the gap between germline ends came to 9 bases. Germline V CDR1 and CDR2: MDHEN, SYDVKM. This CDR3 spans 14 amino acids. CDR3 nucleotides: TGTGCCAGCAGCCTCCTAAGCTCTGGAAACACCATATATTTT. As protein: CASSLLSSGNTIYF.

The gene calls are TRBV7-2 and TRBJ2-3; TRBD2 matches at 12 bases. V shed 5 bases and J 4 bases; nucleotides not matched to a gene: 7. This CDR3 comprises 16 residues. CDR1 and CDR2 (germline): SGHTA, FQGNSA. CDR3 region: CASSLSSGRAADTQYF. For the CDR3, the DNA is TGTGCCAGCAGCCTTTCTAGCGGGAGGGCCGCAGATACGCAGTATTTT. Full variable domain (rest looked up from reference TRBV7-2 and TRBJ2-3): GAGVSQSPSNKVTEKGKDVELRCDPISGHTALYWYRQSLGQGLEFLIYFQGNSAPDKSGLPSDRFSAERTGGSVSTLTIQRTQQEDSAVYLCASSLSSGRAADTQYFGPGTRLTVL.

This rearrangement joins TRBV7-6 to TRBJ2-7, with D tentatively TRBD1 (5 bases). Between the trimmed V and J ends, which lost 1 base and 3 bases, there was a span of 19 bases. Looked up from germline, CDR1 is SGHVS and CDR2 is FNYEAQ. CDR3 length: 17 residues. DNA for the CDR3: TGTGCCAGCAGCTTAGTAGTCCCAGGGCTGACCAACTACGAGCAGTACTTC. It is translated as CASSLVVPGLTNYEQYF.

The rearrangement links TRBV4-3 to TRBJ2-1, with TRBD2 identical over 8 bases. This CDR3 has 17 residues. The trim removed 1 base at V and 6 bases at J, leaving 11 bases unmatched. Germline V gene sequence: CDR1 LGHNA, CDR2 YSLEER. The CDR3 nucleotides read TGCGCCAGCAGCCAAGTTATCACGCGGGAGGTACCCAATGAGCAGTTCTTC. Its translation: CASSQVITREVPNEQFF.